The TCR beta chain described here comes from a study of T cell responses to AZD1222 COVID-19 vaccine. On the study more broadly: Investigators merged groups given second doses at roughly 4 or roughly 12 weeks.

The study's findings and limits: The number of AZD1222 recipients seropositive at baseline was only five to seven.

TCRdb keeps only in-frame clones here, not all; method: immunoSEQ multiplex PCR. The data hold some 120,000 clones, with 70% to 90% observed a single time. As regards this clone: No antigen is known for it.

This CDR3 contains 15 residues. The rearrangement uses TRBV21-1 and TRBJ1-6. TRBV21-1 is designated a pseudogene. Sequenced material: peripheral blood, taken on day 0 of AZD1222 vaccination. This TCR came from an adult in good health. Here the CDR3 reads CASSEYPGSRSPLHF. For the CDR3, the DNA is TGTGCCAGCAGCGAATATCCCGGGAGTAGATCACCCCTCCACTTT.